These 6 T cell receptor beta chains originate from one sample sequenced in a study of cytomegalovirus exposure and HLA in healthy donors. Primers included in the PCR were 60 Vbeta and 13 Jbeta primers. Libraries were prepared by immunoSEQ multiplex PCR; TCRdb keeps only in-frame clonotypes and omits some of them. The sample lists 150,000 to 200,000 clones; over 75% were seen once. The sequenced material came from PBMCs. The source is a woman in her thirties in good health and CMV-seronegative.

The sample holds a few counts of this clone. Other DNA sequences in this specimen translate into the identical CDR3. The chain carries TRBV5-4 and TRBJ2-5; 10 nucleotides line up with TRBD2. CDR3 length: 16 amino acids. Germline V gene lookup returns CDR1 SGHNT and CDR2 YYREEE (reference sequence). With V trimmed by 0 bases and J by 1 base, 3 bases remained unmatched. The CDR3 nucleotides read TGTGCCAGCAGCTTGGGAGCTAGCGGGGGCCAAGAGACCCAGTACTTC. Amino acid sequence: CASSLGASGGQETQYF.

The chain carries TRBV7-9 and TRBJ2-7; perhaps TRBD2 as D (6 bases). Germline V CDR1 and CDR2: SEHNR, FQNEAQ (reference sequence). V was cut by 1 base and J by 0 bases, with 10 bases left in between. The CDR3 runs to 15 residues. CDR3 amino acids: CASSLEGGVSYEQYF. The CDR3 DNA is TGTGCCAGCAGCTTAGAAGGCGGGGTCTCCTACGAGCAGTACTTC. Supplemented by reference TRBV7-9 and TRBJ2-7, the full variable domain reads DTGVSQNPRHKITKRGQNVTFRCDPISEHNRLYWYRQTLGQGPEFLTYFQNEAQLEKSRLLSDRFSAERPKGSFSTLEIQRTEQGDSAMYLCASSLEGGVSYEQYFGPGTRLTVT.

Details on this clone: Other DNA sequences in this sample translate to the same CDR3. The CDR3 region is CASSPREGTYEQYF. The CDR3 DNA is TGTGCCAGCTCACCACGGGAGGGGACCTACGAGCAGTACTTC. The chain is built from TRBV18 and TRBJ2-7; TRBD2 aligns across 7 bases. There are 14 residues in the CDR3. V was clipped by 1 base and J by 2 bases; unmatched bases: 2. Germline V gene sequence: CDR1 KGHSH, CDR2 LQKENI. Looking up the rest from reference TRBV18 and TRBJ2-7 gives the full variable domain: NAGVMQNPRHLVRRRGQEARLRCSPMKGHSHVYWYRQLPEEGLKFMVYLQKENIIDESGMPKERFSAEFPKEGPSILRIQQVVRGDSAAYFCASSPREGTYEQYFGPGTRLTVT.

Concerning this clone: The sample contains more than one DNA sequence encoding this CDR3. The rearrangement uses TRBV7-9 and TRBJ2-1, with D tentatively TRBD2 (6 bases). The germline CDR1 and CDR2 sequences are SEHNR and FQNEAQ (reference sequence). The CDR3 has 16 residues. V lost 5 bases to trimming and J lost 4 bases, with 18 bases between them. The CDR3 reads CASSASGTGVYNEQFF. CDR3 nucleotide sequence: TGTGCCAGCAGCGCATCCGGGACGGGGGTTTACAATGAGCAGTTCTTC. Combining the CDR3 with reference TRBV7-9 and TRBJ2-1 gives the whole variable domain DTGVSQNPRHKITKRGQNVTFRCDPISEHNRLYWYRQTLGQGPEFLTYFQNEAQLEKSRLLSDRFSAERPKGSFSTLEIQRTEQGDSAMYLCASSASGTGVYNEQFFGPGTRLTVL.

The chain has TRBV9 and TRBJ2-5; D not resolved. V was pared by 0 bases and J by 4 bases, with 13 bases between. This CDR3 has 15 residues. Germline loops: CDR1 SGDLS, CDR2 YYNGEE. CDR3 bases: TGTGCCAGCAGCGTAGGATCATCACAGCTAGAGACCCAGTACTTC. It translates to CASSVGSSQLETQYF.

The genes are TRBV5-1 and TRBJ2-3; TRBD2 matches 13 bases. Germline CDR1 SGHRS, CDR2 YFSETQ. The junction had 6 bases not matched to a gene; V was cut back by 4 bases and J by 4 bases. The CDR3 runs to 16 residues. This chain's CDR3 is CASSITSGGAADTQYF. In DNA form, the CDR3 reads TGCGCCAGCAGCATTACTAGCGGGGGGGCAGCAGATACGCAGTATTTT. The whole variable domain, filled in from reference TRBV5-1 and TRBJ2-3, reads KAGVTQTPRYLIKTRGQQVTLSCSPISGHRSVSWYQQTPGQGLQFLFEYFSETQRNKGNFPGRFSGRQFSNSRSEMNVSTLELGDSALYLCASSITSGGAADTQYFGPGTRLTVL.